Listed here are 8 T cell receptor beta chains from one sample, sequenced in a study of blood T cell repertoires in COVID-19. Using immunoSEQ multiplex PCR, the repertoire was profiled, and TCRdb retains in-frame clones only, with some absent. The sample lists roughly 140,000 clones, around 81% occurring once. The specimen sequenced was peripheral blood. These receptors were taken from a woman between 45 and 60 years old with acute or convalescent COVID-19.

This chain links TRBV7-9 with TRBJ2-2; D perhaps matches TRBD2 (5 bases). Germline values: CDR1 SEHNR, CDR2 FQNEAQ (reference sequence). The CDR3 extends over 14 amino acids. Between the trimmed V and J ends, which lost 3 bases and 6 bases, there was a span of 11 bases. The CDR3 sequence is CASSFAASSGELFF. The CDR3 coding sequence is TGTGCCAGCAGCTTCGCCGCTAGCTCCGGGGAGCTGTTTTTT.

The rearrangement links TRBV6-2 or TRBV6-3 to TRBJ2-4, with a weak D call TRBD2 (7 bases). The CDR3 consists of 16 residues. V shed 2 bases and J shed 1 base, with 12 bases lying between them. CDR1 MNHEY and CDR2 SVGEGT come from the germline V gene. CDR3: CASSYAGGRAKNIQYF. CDR3 in DNA: TGTGCCAGCAGTTACGCCGGGGGGCGGGCCAAAAACATTCAGTACTTC.

V gene TRBV3-1 (or the pseudogene TRBV3-2) combines with J gene TRBJ2-2; D is unclear. The V gene's germline CDR1 is LGHDT and CDR2 YNNKEL (reference sequence). Trimming shortened V by 3 bases and J by 8 bases, and 7 bases separated the two germline ends. The CDR3 is 12 amino acids. CDR3 sequence reads: CASSQSRGELFF. The CDR3 DNA is TGTGCCAGCAGCCAGAGTCGGGGGGAGCTGTTTTTT.

The gene calls are TRBV15 and TRBJ2-1; 9 nucleotides agree with TRBD1. CDR1 is LNHNV, CDR2 YYDKDF, per germline (reference sequence). V shed 1 base and J 7 bases; nucleotides not matched to a gene: 8. CDR3 size: 16 residues. CDR3 DNA sequence: TGTGCCACCAGCAGAGGGCCCGGGACAGGGTTTAATGAGCAGTTCTTC. Translating gives CATSRGPGTGFNEQFF.

The chain carries TRBV3-1 (or the pseudogene TRBV3-2) and TRBJ1-1; possible D gene TRBD1, 5 bases. Trimming pared 4 bases from V and 1 base from J, leaving 13 bases between. The CDR3 length is 15 residues. The V gene's germline CDR1 is LGHDT and CDR2 YNNKEL (reference sequence). The DNA for the CDR3 is TGTGCCAGCAGCCCTTACGGGGGTTCGAACACTGAAGCTTTCTTT. Encoded protein: CASSPYGGSNTEAFF.

Worth noting for this clone: The same CDR3 arises from other DNA sequences in this sample as well. V and J are TRBV6-5 and TRBJ1-1, with TRBD1 identical over 7 bases. The CDR3 has 14 residues. The V segment lost 4 bases and the J segment 2 bases; nucleotides outside the gene matches: 4. The V gene's germline CDR1 is MNHEY and CDR2 SVGAGI. DNA of the CDR3: TGTGCCAGCAGTTCAAGGACAGGTAACACTGAAGCTTTCTTT. Protein sequence: CASSSRTGNTEAFF.

The chain joins TRBV9 to TRBJ1-1; maybe TRBD1 (5 bases). Germline CDR1 SGDLS, CDR2 YYNGEE. The CDR3 covers 14 residues. Trimming removed 0 bases from V and 5 bases from J, with 11 bases in between. In DNA, the CDR3 is TGTGCCAGCAGCGTAGCCCCAGGGAATACTGAAGCTTTCTTT. Translated, it gives CASSVAPGNTEAFF. Variable domain in full (rest from reference TRBV9 and TRBJ1-1): DSGVTQTPKHLITATGQRVTLRCSPRSGDLSVYWYQQSLDQGLQFLIQYYNGEERAKGNILERFSAQQFPDLHSELNLSSLELGDSALYFCASSVAPGNTEAFFGQGTRLTVV.

The chain combines TRBV4-3 with TRBJ1-2; D gene uncertain. Germline loops: CDR1 LGHNA, CDR2 YSLEER. The CDR3 length is 15 residues. The V and J ends lost 0 bases and 2 bases respectively, with 10 bases between them. CDR3: CASSQESVFNYGYTF. DNA for the CDR3: TGCGCCAGCAGCCAAGAGTCGGTTTTCAACTATGGCTACACCTTC.